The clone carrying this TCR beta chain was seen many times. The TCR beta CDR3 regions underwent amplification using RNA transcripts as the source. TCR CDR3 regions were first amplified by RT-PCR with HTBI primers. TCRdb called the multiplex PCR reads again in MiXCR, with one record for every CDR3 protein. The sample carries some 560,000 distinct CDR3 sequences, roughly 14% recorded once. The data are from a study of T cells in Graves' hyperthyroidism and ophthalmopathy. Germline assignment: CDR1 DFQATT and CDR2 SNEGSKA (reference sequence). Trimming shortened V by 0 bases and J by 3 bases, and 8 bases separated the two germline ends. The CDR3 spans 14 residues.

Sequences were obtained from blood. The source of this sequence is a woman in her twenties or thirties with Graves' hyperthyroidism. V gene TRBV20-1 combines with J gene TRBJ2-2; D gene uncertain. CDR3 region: CSARDFSHTGELFF. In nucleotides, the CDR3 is TGCAGTGCTAGAGATTTTTCCCACACCGGGGAGCTGTTTTTT.